This TCR beta chain derives from a study of T-cell reconstitution after alpha-beta-depleted transplantation in children. Preparing the TCRbeta library involved the use of unique molecular identifiers. TCRdb reprocessed the PCR reads via MiXCR and lists one record per CDR3 protein. The repertoire holds around 380,000 distinct CDR3 sequences, with 9.5% to 13% as singletons. Germline CDR1 GTSNPN, CDR2 SVGIG (reference sequence). Trimming stripped 2 bases from V and 2 bases from J, with 8 bases between. This CDR3 contains 13 residues. This clonotype came up a few times. The sequences come from PBMCs from the stem cell graft donor, collected from the stem cell graft. This TCR was sampled from a human donor who donated a stem cell graft to a child with acute myeloid leukemia. This chain joins TRBV30 and TRBJ2-3; D possibly matches TRBD1 or TRBD2 (6 bases each). DNA for the CDR3: TGTGCCTGGAGTCGGGGGCCCACAGATACGCAGTATTTT. This translates into CAWSRGPTDTQYF.